The entry that follows covers one T cell receptor (beta chain) sequence. The sample holds many counts of this clonotype. Its recognized antigen is unknown. No clone much larger than this one lies a single base away; base qualities are absent. The time point label corresponds to: persistent/refractory GD, antithyroid drugs over 5 years with positive TRAb. For both TCR sequencing and RNA sequencing, RNA was extracted from PBMCs in TRIzol. Graves' disease was diagnosed according to American Thyroid Association guidelines. Patients for the study were recruited at an endocrinology department in Xi'an, China. Each patient gave roughly 10 milliliters of peripheral blood, collected in an EDTA anticoagulant tube. PBMCs were isolated by Ficoll Paque Plus density gradient separation without further T cell sorting. An Agilent 2100 Bioanalyzer and agarose gel were used to check RNA quality, while a NanoDrop 2000 measured RNA concentration.

Reading the germline V gene gives CDR1 MDHEN and CDR2 SYDVKM. Relative to germline, V is 6 bases shorter and J is 0 bases shorter, with 9 bases between their ends. From its cysteine to its phenylalanine, the CDR3 spans 13 amino acids. The DNA shown is the 39-base CDR3, in frame from base 1. The data stem from a study of regulatory T cells in long-lasting Graves disease (dated by TCRdb to the early 2020s). For the study in its entirety: To count as having persistent Graves' disease, a patient had to have received antithyroid drug treatment for over 5 years with TSH receptor autoantibodies remaining persistently positive. Peripheral blood TCR sequencing and RNA sequencing compared persistent Graves' disease patients with newly diagnosed Graves' disease patients. The study was registered as a clinical trial and conducted in China. A total of about 35 samples underwent TCR sequencing, from about 13 patients with persistent Graves' disease and roughly 20 patients with newly diagnosed Graves' disease. Persistent Graves' disease patients in the clinical cohort had taken antithyroid drugs for about 9.7 years on average. Findings and caveats that apply to the study as a whole: The authors noted that the small sample size was a limitation that may lower accuracy. Persistent disease showed preferential use of TRBV28, TRBJ1-2 and TRBJ2-5, whereas newly diagnosed disease favored TRBV20-1 and TRBJ2-1. Sequencing and analysis were limited to the TCR beta chain. Peripheral blood alone was examined, since thyroid tissue, which constituted the primary lesion, could not be accessed. Lower TCR Shannon entropy and fewer highly expanded clones were observed in persistent Graves' disease patients than in newly diagnosed patients, which suggested clonal expansion. Patients with persistent disease shared more public clonotypes (around 2,500) than newly diagnosed patients did (more than 900).

To prepare the library, multiplex PCR was applied. The sequencer was an Illumina HiSeq 4000. To build TCR beta libraries, CDR3 regions were amplified by Arm-PCR using iRepertoire HTBI primers. Gel purification was performed on PCR products prior to sequencing. The source study handled its data this way. Gene usage analysis of CDR3 amino acid clonotypes relied on the 60 or so TRBV and around 13 TRBJ segments identified across samples. COPE and FqMerger were used to merge filtered high-quality paired reads into contigs. BLAST was used to align contigs to the IMGT TRBV, TRBD and TRBJ reference genes, and CDR3 was defined following IMGT. Highly expanded clones were defined as clonotypes with a frequency above 0.1%. Shannon entropy served as the measure of repertoire diversity, while the Gini coefficient captured V-J evenness. Clonotypes shared by more than one individual were considered public. TCRdb reran the public reads through fastp at Q25 and MiXCR, keeping productive beta chains. Each entry is one CDR3 protein sequence, shown with its most common DNA and genes. It is TCRdb's table, rather than the study itself, that gives the V and J calls and clone size. Present in this sample are roughly 470,000 distinct CDR3 sequences, around 21% of which were seen just once. The top ten clones comprise under 9% of the sample.

The sample was peripheral blood mononuclear cells (PBMCs), taken when the disease was refractory, from a patient treated with antithyroid drugs. The sequence links TRBV28 to TRBJ2-7, with TRBD1 as a weak D call on 6 bases. This TCR was sampled from a female donor with Graves disease. The CDR3 has the sequence CASRTDSSYEQYF. Read as DNA, the sequence is TGTGCCAGCAGAACGGACAGCTCCTACGAGCAGTACTTC.